This TCR beta chain originates from a study of T-cell memory formation after mild COVID-19. Across the study: Largely, the TCR clusters proved donor specific.

Notes on the study in general: The finding that pre-infection memory included some responding clones suggested that cross-reactive memory joined. Mostly located in CM and EM were contracting CD4+ clones, with contracting CD8+ clones located in EMRA.

TCR alpha and TCR beta cDNA libraries carrying sample barcodes and UMIs were produced by 5'RACE using constant-segment primers. TCRdb reanalysed the 5' RACE reads using MiXCR and keeps one entry per CDR3 protein. Of 140,000 to 150,000 distinct CDR3 sequences listed, 5.5% to 7% are singletons. The CDR3 extends over 13 amino acids. V shed 5 bases and J 8 bases; nucleotides not matched to a gene: 6. Germline CDR1 is SGHTA and CDR2 is FQGNSA. There are a few counts of this clonotype. Its antigen remains unidentified. What was sequenced was PBMCs or a T cell subset sorted from them (not recorded which). The chain carries TRBV7-2 and TRBJ1-2, with 9 bases lining up with TRBD1. This sequence originates from an adult woman who had mild COVID-19 (a few samples of this study predate the infection). Cell type and time point are not known. CDR3 DNA: TGTGCCAGCAGCCCTTACAGGGGGCGCGGCTACACCTTC. Translation: CASSPYRGRGYTF.